These 15 T cell receptor beta chains share one sample of origin, sequenced in a study of response to subunit inactivated influenza vaccine. TCRdb independently ran MiXCR on the RT-PCR reads; one entry per CDR3 protein. The sample has roughly 540,000 distinct CDR3 sequences; less than 25% are singletons. These data are also associated with another study on T cells expressing NK-cell markers. That source adds: As the method of synthesis, 5'RACE template switching with UMIs yielded TCR beta cDNA.

The sequenced sample was CD4+ T cells sorted from PBMCs, obtained about 12 days after vaccination. These receptors originate from a man between 45 and 60 years old who received an inactivated influenza vaccine.

The chain is built from TRBV2 and TRBJ1-1; 7 bases match TRBD1. J lost 8 bases, V lost 7 bases, and 13 bases had no gene match. This CDR3 contains 14 residues. Per germline, CDR1 SNHLY and CDR2 FYNNEI. CDR3: CASTRQGGSGEAFF. The CDR3 DNA reads as TGTGCCAGCACCCGACAGGGTGGCTCGGGAGAAGCTTTCTTT.

J is TRBJ1-2 and V is TRBV24-1, with D hard to call. The CDR3 has 12 residues. V lost 1 base to trimming and J lost 8 bases, with 7 bases between them. Germline V lookup: CDR1 KGHDR, CDR2 SFDVKD. This chain's CDR3 is CATSDLSTGYTF. The CDR3 DNA reads TGTGCCACCAGTGATTTATCCACCGGCTACACCTTC.

The chain combines TRBV14 with TRBJ1-2; no definite D call. The germline CDR1 and CDR2 sequences are SGHDN and FVKESK. Trimming shortened V by 0 bases and J by 7 bases, and 21 bases separated the two germline ends. This CDR3 comprises 17 residues. This CDR3 reads CASSQEAPNPHMSGYTF. The CDR3, as DNA: TGTGCCAGCAGCCAAGAAGCCCCCAACCCTCACATGAGTGGCTACACCTTC.

J is TRBJ2-7 and V is TRBV10-3; TRBD1 agrees at 8 bases. The length of the CDR3 is 15 residues. CDR1 ENHRY and CDR2 SYGVKD come from the germline V gene. J gave up 4 bases and V 6 bases, and 11 bases lay outside the gene matches. The CDR3 loop is CAISKGQGAEYEQYF. CDR3 bases: TGTGCCATCAGCAAAGGACAGGGCGCGGAGTACGAGCAGTACTTC.

The V gene is TRBV5-1, the J gene TRBJ2-3; D unresolved. V lost 3 bases and J 6 bases, leaving 11 bases between the germline ends. The germline CDR1 and CDR2 sequences are SGHRS and YFSETQ. This CDR3 has 13 amino acids. The CDR3 loop is CASSSHSRDTQYF. CDR3 DNA: TGCGCCAGCAGCTCCCACTCACGGGATACGCAGTATTTT.

The chain carries TRBV7-9 and TRBJ1-6; no firm D call. The CDR3 is 12 residues long. Germline values: CDR1 SEHNR, CDR2 FQNEAQ (reference sequence). Trimming stripped 1 base from V and 10 bases from J, with 5 bases between. The CDR3, as DNA: TGTGCCAGCAGCTTAGTCCCCTCACCCCTCCACTTT. As protein: CASSLVPSPLHF. The complete variable domain, with remaining parts taken from reference TRBV7-9 and TRBJ1-6, reads DTGVSQNPRHKITKRGQNVTFRCDPISEHNRLYWYRQTLGQGPEFLTYFQNEAQLEKSRLLSDRFSAERPKGSFSTLEIQRTEQGDSAMYLCASSLVPSPLHFGNGTRLTVT.

This clonotype turned up a few times. This chain uses TRBV29-1 with TRBJ2-1, with 7 bases lining up with TRBD2. CDR3 length: 14 amino acids. Germline CDR1 and CDR2: SQVTM and ANQGSEA. Germline trimming cut 6 bases from V and 5 bases from J; bases unmatched to any gene: 10. In nucleotides, the CDR3 is TGCAGCGTGACGGCGGGCGGGAGAGACAATGAGCAGTTCTTC. Translating it yields CSVTAGGRDNEQFF.

This clonotype has only a few counts. V and J are TRBV20-1 and TRBJ1-2; maybe TRBD1 (5 bases). The germline gives CDR1 DFQATT, CDR2 SNEGSKA (reference sequence). The CDR3 extends over 13 amino acids. V was pared by 3 bases and J by 2 bases, with 10 bases between. The CDR3 DNA reads TGCAGTGCTAGGCAGGGACTCAACTATGGCTACACCTTC. This codes for CSARQGLNYGYTF.

This chain connects TRBV24-1 to TRBJ2-7; D possibly corresponds to TRBD1 (6 bases). Trimming stripped 2 bases from V and 1 base from J, with 8 bases between. CDR3 length: 14 residues. Germline assignment: CDR1 KGHDR and CDR2 SFDVKD. This CDR3 is CATSDSRGSYEQYF. CDR3 in DNA: TGTGCCACCAGTGATTCCAGGGGATCCTACGAGCAGTACTTC.

The chain employs TRBV29-1 and TRBJ1-5; D not resolved. This CDR3 is 10 amino acids long. Deletions cut 8 bases from V and 8 bases from J, with 10 bases between. Germline V CDR1 and CDR2: SQVTM, ANQGSEA. Here the CDR3 DNA reads TGCAGCAGACTTAGGGAGCCCCAGCATTTT. As protein: CSRLREPQHF.

This clonotype was counted between two and nine times. V gene TRBV2 combines with J gene TRBJ2-7; a weak D match, TRBD1 (6 bases). The CDR3 has 12 amino acids. Germline loops: CDR1 SNHLY, CDR2 FYNNEI. Between the trimmed V and J ends, which lost 6 bases and 5 bases, there was a span of 11 bases. The CDR3 DNA reads TGTGCCAGCAGGGGGGACAAGCACGAGCAGTACTTC. Amino acids: CASRGDKHEQYF.

The V and J genes are TRBV28 and TRBJ1-6, with 7 positions matching TRBD1. The J segment lost 8 bases and the V segment lost 4 bases, leaving 5 bases of the junction unmatched. The CDR3 spans 14 residues. Germline CDR1 is MDHEN and CDR2 is SYDVKM. CDR3 protein: CASSSGGADSPLHF. The CDR3 coding sequence is TGTGCCAGCAGTTCAGGGGGTGCGGATTCACCCCTCCACTTT.

This clonotype was seen more than once but under ten times. The chain is built from TRBV5-6 and TRBJ1-2; weak D call: TRBD1 (6 bases). In germline, CDR1 is SGHDT, CDR2 YYEEEE. V shed 0 bases and J shed 5 bases, with 11 bases lying between them. The CDR3 sequence is 14 residues long. The CDR3 loop is CASSLGQEIYGYTF. CDR3 in DNA: TGTGCCAGCAGCTTGGGACAGGAGATTTATGGCTACACCTTC.

This clonotype has only a few counts. This chain uses TRBV6-2 or TRBV6-3 with TRBJ1-5; possible D gene TRBD1, 5 bases. The CDR3 has 13 residues. V lost 4 bases, J lost 7 bases, and 11 bases lay in between. CDR1 is MNHEY and CDR2 is SVGEGT in the germline V gene. The CDR3 coding sequence is TGTGCCAGCAGTTCCCAACAGGACCAGCCCCAGCATTTT. Its translation: CASSSQQDQPQHF.

This clonotype was recorded at least ten times. One end of the junction varies from germline; a read error may be responsible. This rearrangement joins TRBV12-3 or TRBV12-4 to TRBJ1-1; no clear D gene. The CDR3 has 12 amino acids. The CDR3: CASSFSGTEAFF. CDR3 sequence (DNA): TGCGCCAGCAGCTTTTCTGGGACTGAAGCTTTCTTT.